The sequence of this TCR beta chain was determined in a study of CD8+ T cells in alopecia areata. Study at large: Tofacitinib therapy lasting 6 to 18 months was followed by 6 months off drug. Overall study results and limits: In lesional scalp, particularly from alopecia totalis/universalis, clonality was higher than in normal scalp. Whereas mice showed it more clearly, TCR sharing across patients was murkier, possibly because of HLA.

About this clone: Its antigen is not known.

Once RNA had been extracted, it was reverse transcribed into cDNA to act as the sequencing template. Using immunoSEQ multiplex PCR, the repertoire was profiled, and TCRdb retains in-frame clones only, with some absent. The sample includes some 190,000 clones, approximately 50% of them seen just once. The treatment: oral pan-JAK inhibitor, 5-10 mg twice daily. CDR3 length equals 14 residues. The V and J ends lost 1 base and 10 bases respectively, with 16 bases between them. Germline V CDR1 and CDR2: LGHNA, YSLEER. The sequenced sample was CD8+ T cells sorted from blood, obtained between weeks 51 and 54, from a patient treated with tofacitinib. This clonotype originated in a human donor with alopecia areata. The rearrangement uses TRBV4-3 and TRBJ1-2; D not certain. The CDR3 loop is CASSQVVGGSDYTF. CDR3 DNA sequence: TGCGCCAGCAGCCAAGTTGTGGGAGGCAGCGACTACACCTTC.